This TCR beta chain was found in a study of cytomegalovirus exposure and HLA in healthy donors. Donors sampled were nominally healthy, though unrecorded immune exposures were likely. CDR3 length: 15 residues. The V segment lost 1 base and the J segment 2 bases; nucleotides outside the gene matches: 4. CDR1 and CDR2 (germline): SGHNT, YYREEE (reference sequence). Primers for the PCR totalled 60 Vbeta and 13 Jbeta. Clones were sequenced by immunoSEQ multiplex PCR, and TCRdb holds only the in-frame ones, with some missing. The repertoire table contains about 210,000 clones. Sequencing was performed on PBMCs. V gene TRBV5-4 combines with J gene TRBJ2-3; 7 nucleotides agree with TRBD2. The origin of this receptor is a woman aged 25 to 39 in good health and CMV-seropositive. The CDR3, as DNA: TGTGCCAGCAGCTTGAAGCTAGCGGACACAGATACGCAGTATTTT. This sequence encodes CASSLKLADTDTQYF.